The 8 T cell receptor beta chains reported below all come from one sample, sequenced in a study of OX40 agonist ivuxolimab in advanced cancers. Assay used: immunoSEQ multiplex PCR; TCRdb lists only in-frame clones, some missing. The repertoire consists of 74,000 or so clones, with under 95% occurring once and the leading ten covering roughly an eighth. The sample in question was CD4+ or CD8+ T cells sorted from blood, obtained in a trial of the OX40 agonist ivuxolimab. The receptors shown here come from an adult with an advanced solid tumor such as melanoma, head and neck, liver or kidney cancer.

CDR3 residues: CAWRPRTQNTEAFF. CDR3 DNA: TGTGCCTGGAGACCCCGGACGCAAAACACTGAAGCTTTCTTT. The chain has TRBV30 and TRBJ1-1, with D unresolved. V was pared by 3 bases and J by 2 bases, with 13 bases between. The germline CDR1 and CDR2 sequences are GTSNPN and SVGIG (reference sequence). The CDR3 length is 14 residues.

This clone was observed once. The J gene is TRBJ2-2, the V gene TRBV27; 7 bases line up with TRBD2. This CDR3 spans 15 amino acids. After removal of 5 bases from V and 5 bases from J, the junction contained 8 bases not matched to a gene. Per germline, CDR1 MNHEY and CDR2 SMNVEV (reference sequence). The DNA for the CDR3 is TGTGCCAGCAGTCCAGGACTAGTCTGGACCGGGGAGCTGTTTTTT. It is translated as CASSPGLVWTGELFF.

The chain recombines TRBV29-1 with TRBJ1-6; D remains unclear. Germline V lookup: CDR1 SQVTM, CDR2 ANQGSEA. Trimming left V 0 bases short and J 10 bases short, with 10 bases between. This CDR3 comprises 13 residues. The CDR3 DNA reads as TGCAGCGTTGAAGAAAGGTATGGCTCACCCCTCCACTTT. This translates into CSVEERYGSPLHF.

This clone was picked up one time. CDR3 loop: CASSLEQTEAFF. For the CDR3, the DNA is TGTGCCAGCAGCTTAGAACAGACTGAAGCTTTCTTT. The chain combines TRBV7-9 with TRBJ1-1; D remains ambiguous. The germline gives CDR1 SEHNR, CDR2 FQNEAQ (reference sequence). Trimming removed 1 base from V and 5 bases from J, with 5 bases in between. The CDR3 runs 12 residues.

V usage is TRBV27 and J usage is TRBJ2-3, with TRBD2 matching 7 bases. The junction had 2 bases not matched to a gene; V was cut back by 0 bases and J by 2 bases. From germline, CDR1 is MNHEY and CDR2 SMNVEV (reference sequence). This CDR3 spans 15 amino acids. The CDR3, as DNA: TGTGCCAGCAGTTTATCGGCGGGAGACACAGATACGCAGTATTTT. Translated: CASSLSAGDTDTQYF.

The chain recombines TRBV5-1 with TRBJ2-2, with D perhaps given as TRBD1 or TRBD2 (6 bases each). CDR3 length: 15 amino acids. Germline V gene sequence: CDR1 SGHRS, CDR2 YFSETQ. V was cut by 5 bases and J by 5 bases, with 16 bases left in between. CDR3 nucleotides: TGCGCCAGCAGTATGGTGGGGGGCGAGACCGGGGAGCTGTTTTTT. Translating gives CASSMVGGETGELFF.

This chain's CDR3 is CASSVNRGSYEQYF. CDR3 coding DNA: TGTGCCAGCAGCGTGAACAGGGGATCCTACGAGCAGTACTTC. V is TRBV9 and J is TRBJ2-7, with TRBD1 matching 7 bases. The J segment lost 1 base and the V segment lost 2 bases, leaving 3 bases of the junction unmatched. This CDR3 comprises 14 residues. Germline values: CDR1 SGDLS, CDR2 YYNGEE.

V and J are TRBV27 and TRBJ1-2; TRBD1 is a possible D gene (6 bases). Germline V gives CDR1 MNHEY, CDR2 SMNVEV (reference sequence). There are 13 residues in the CDR3. V gave up 3 bases and J gave up 7 bases, with 12 bases separating them. The chain's CDR3 is CASSFLTGFGYTF. The DNA of the CDR3 is TGTGCCAGCAGTTTTTTAACAGGGTTTGGCTACACCTTC.